Included here is one T cell receptor (beta chain) sequence, with context. Per germline, CDR1 ENHRY and CDR2 SYGVKD. V lost 6 bases and J 3 bases, leaving 14 bases between the germline ends. The CDR3 is 14 residues long. This specimen comes from a study of blood T cells in healthy people across ages. Alongside a J-beta primer mix, a sample-barcoded 5' primer served in a second PCR lasting roughly 7 to 12 cycles. TCRdb itself ran the 5' RACE reads through MiXCR, one entry per CDR3 protein. Of approximately 700,000 distinct CDR3 sequences detected, roughly 32% appear once; the ten largest clones hold 15%.

The sequence was obtained from a woman aged 80 or over in good health. V gene TRBV10-3 combines with J gene TRBJ1-2; the D gene is possibly TRBD1 (6 bases). The sequencing input was blood. The CDR3 spells CAIRSQGADYGYTF. CDR3 nucleotides: TGTGCCATCAGATCACAGGGAGCGGACTATGGCTACACCTTC.